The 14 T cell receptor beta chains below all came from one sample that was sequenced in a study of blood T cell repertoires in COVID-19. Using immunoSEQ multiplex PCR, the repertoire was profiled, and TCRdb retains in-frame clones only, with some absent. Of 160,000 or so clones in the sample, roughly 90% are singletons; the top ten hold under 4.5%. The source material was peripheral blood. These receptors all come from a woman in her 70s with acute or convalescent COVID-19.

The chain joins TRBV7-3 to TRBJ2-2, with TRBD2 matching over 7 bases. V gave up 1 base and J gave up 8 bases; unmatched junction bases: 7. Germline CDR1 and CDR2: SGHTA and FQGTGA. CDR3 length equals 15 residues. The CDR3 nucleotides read TGTGCCAGCAGCTTAATGGCGGGAGTATCTGGGGAGCTGTTTTTT. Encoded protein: CASSLMAGVSGELFF.

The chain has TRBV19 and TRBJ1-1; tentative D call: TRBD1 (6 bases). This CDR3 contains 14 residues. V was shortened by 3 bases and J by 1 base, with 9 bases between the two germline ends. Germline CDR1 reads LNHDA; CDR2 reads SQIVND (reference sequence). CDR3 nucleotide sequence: TGTGCCAGTAGTATCCGGACAGCGAACACTGAAGCTTTCTTT. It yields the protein CASSIRTANTEAFF.

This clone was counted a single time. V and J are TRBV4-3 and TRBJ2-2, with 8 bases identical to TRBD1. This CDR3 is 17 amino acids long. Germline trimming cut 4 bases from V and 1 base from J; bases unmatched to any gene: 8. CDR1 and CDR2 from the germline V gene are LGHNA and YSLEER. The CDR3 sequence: CASSPNTGTGNTGELFF. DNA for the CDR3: TGCGCCAGCAGCCCCAACACGGGGACAGGGAACACCGGGGAGCTGTTTTTT.

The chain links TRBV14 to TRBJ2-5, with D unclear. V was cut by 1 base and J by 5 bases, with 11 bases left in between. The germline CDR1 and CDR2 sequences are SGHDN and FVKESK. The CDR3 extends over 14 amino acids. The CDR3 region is CASSQGGGSETQYF. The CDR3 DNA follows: TGTGCCAGCAGCCAAGGAGGTGGGTCGGAGACCCAGTACTTC.

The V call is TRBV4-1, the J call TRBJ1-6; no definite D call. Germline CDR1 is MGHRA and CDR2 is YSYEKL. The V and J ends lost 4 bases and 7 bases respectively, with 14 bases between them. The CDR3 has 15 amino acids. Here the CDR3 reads CASSPLPGRNSPLHF. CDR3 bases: TGCGCCAGCAGCCCGCTCCCGGGGAGGAATTCACCCCTCCACTTT.

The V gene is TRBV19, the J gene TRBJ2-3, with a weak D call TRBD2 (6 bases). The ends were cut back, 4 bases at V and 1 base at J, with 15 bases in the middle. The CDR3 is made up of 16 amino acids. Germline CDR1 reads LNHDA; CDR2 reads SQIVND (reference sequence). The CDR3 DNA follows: TGTGCCAGTAGTACGCCTCTAGCGCGCGGCACAGATACGCAGTATTTT. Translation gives CASSTPLARGTDTQYF.

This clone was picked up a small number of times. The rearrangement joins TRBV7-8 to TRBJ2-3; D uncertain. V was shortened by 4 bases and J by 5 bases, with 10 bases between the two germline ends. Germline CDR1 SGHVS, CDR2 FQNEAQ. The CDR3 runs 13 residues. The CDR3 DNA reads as TGTGCCAGCAGCTCCCGCGCAGGAGATACGCAGTATTTT. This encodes CASSSRAGDTQYF.

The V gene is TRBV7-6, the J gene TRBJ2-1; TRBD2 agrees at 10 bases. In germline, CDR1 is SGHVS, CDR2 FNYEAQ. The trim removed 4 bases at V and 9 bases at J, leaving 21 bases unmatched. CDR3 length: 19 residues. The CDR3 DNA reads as TGTGCCAGCAGCTCACGGGGCAGATCGAGCGGGAGGGCCTTAGGTGAGCAGTTCTTC. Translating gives CASSSRGRSSGRALGEQFF.

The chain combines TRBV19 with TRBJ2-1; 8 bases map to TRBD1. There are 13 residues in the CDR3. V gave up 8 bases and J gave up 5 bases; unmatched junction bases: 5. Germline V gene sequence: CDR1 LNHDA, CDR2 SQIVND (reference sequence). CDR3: CASRQGRHNEQFF. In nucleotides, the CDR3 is TGTGCCAGTCGACAGGGGAGACACAATGAGCAGTTCTTC.

CDR3 in DNA: TGCGCCAGCAGCGAACTGCCGAAAGCGGGGTCGAACACCGGGGAGCTGTTTTTT. Protein sequence: CASSELPKAGSNTGELFF. The chain joins TRBV5-1 to TRBJ2-2; 7 positions match TRBD2. CDR1 and CDR2 from the germline V gene are SGHRS and YFSETQ. Unmatched junction bases numbered 12, after V lost 4 bases and J lost 0 bases. This CDR3 has 18 residues.

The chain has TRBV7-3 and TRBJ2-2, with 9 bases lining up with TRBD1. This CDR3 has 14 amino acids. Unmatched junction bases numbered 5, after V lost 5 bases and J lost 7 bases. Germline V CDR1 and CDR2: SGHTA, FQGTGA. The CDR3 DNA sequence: TGTGCCAGCAGCCTACAGGGGGCAGTCGGGGAGCTGTTTTTT. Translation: CASSLQGAVGELFF. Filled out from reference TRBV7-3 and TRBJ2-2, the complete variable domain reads GAGVSQTPSNKVTEKGKYVELRCDPISGHTALYWYRQSLGQGPEFLIYFQGTGAADDSGLPNDRFFAVRPEGSVSTLKIQRTERGDSAVYLCASSLQGAVGELFFGEGSRLTVL.

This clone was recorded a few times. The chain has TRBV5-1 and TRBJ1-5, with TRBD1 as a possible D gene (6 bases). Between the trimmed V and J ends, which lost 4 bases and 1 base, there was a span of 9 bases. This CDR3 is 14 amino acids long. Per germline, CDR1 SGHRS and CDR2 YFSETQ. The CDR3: CASSPGQSNQPQHF. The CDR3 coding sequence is TGCGCCAGCAGCCCCGGACAGAGCAATCAGCCCCAGCATTTT.

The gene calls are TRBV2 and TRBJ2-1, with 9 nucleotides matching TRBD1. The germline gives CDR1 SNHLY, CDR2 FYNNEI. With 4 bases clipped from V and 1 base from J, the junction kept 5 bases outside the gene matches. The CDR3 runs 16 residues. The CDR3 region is CASSAPGTGSYNEQFF. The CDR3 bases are TGTGCCAGCAGTGCCCCCGGGACAGGGTCCTACAATGAGCAGTTCTTC.

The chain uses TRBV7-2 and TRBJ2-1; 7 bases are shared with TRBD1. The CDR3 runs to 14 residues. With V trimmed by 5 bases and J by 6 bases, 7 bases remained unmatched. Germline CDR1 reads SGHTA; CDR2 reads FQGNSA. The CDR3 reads CASSPDRVRNEQFF. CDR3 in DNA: TGTGCCAGCAGCCCTGACAGGGTTCGCAATGAGCAGTTCTTC.